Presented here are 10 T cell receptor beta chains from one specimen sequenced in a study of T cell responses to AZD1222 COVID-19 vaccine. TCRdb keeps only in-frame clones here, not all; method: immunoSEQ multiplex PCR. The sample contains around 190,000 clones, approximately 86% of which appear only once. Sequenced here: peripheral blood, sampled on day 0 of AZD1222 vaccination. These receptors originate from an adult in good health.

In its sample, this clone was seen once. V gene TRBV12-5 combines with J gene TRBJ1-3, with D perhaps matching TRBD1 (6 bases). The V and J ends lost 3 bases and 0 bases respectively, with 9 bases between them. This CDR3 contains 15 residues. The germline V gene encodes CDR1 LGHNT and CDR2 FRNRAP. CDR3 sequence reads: CASGLGQRSGNTIYF. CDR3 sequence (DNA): TGTGCTAGTGGTTTAGGACAGCGCTCTGGAAACACCATATATTTT.

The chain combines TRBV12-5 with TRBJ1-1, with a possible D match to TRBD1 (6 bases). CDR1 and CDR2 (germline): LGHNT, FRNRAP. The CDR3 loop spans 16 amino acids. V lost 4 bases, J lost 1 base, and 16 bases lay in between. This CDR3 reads CASGWNRGGPNTEAFF. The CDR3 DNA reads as TGTGCTAGTGGTTGGAACCGGGGGGGCCCGAACACTGAAGCTTTCTTT.

The CDR3 sequence is CASSSDTAYEQYF. The CDR3 DNA is TGTGCCAGCAGTTCTGACACCGCCTACGAGCAGTACTTC. This chain links TRBV6-5 with TRBJ2-7; unclear D gene. This CDR3 contains 13 residues. CDR1 MNHEY and CDR2 SVGAGI come from the germline V gene. Trimming removed 4 bases from V and 2 bases from J, with 9 bases in between.

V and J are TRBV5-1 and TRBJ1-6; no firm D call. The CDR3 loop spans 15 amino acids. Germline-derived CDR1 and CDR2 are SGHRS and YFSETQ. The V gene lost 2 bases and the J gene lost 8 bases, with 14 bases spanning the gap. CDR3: CASSLPGPTDSPLHF. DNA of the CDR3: TGCGCCAGCAGCTTACCGGGCCCTACGGATTCACCCCTCCACTTT.

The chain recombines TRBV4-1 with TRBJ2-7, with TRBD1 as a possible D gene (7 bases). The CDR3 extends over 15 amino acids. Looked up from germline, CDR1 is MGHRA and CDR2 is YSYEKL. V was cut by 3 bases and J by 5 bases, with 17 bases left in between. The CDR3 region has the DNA TGCGCCAGCAGCCAGCGGGGACAGACTCGGGACGAGCAGTACTTC. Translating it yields CASSQRGQTRDEQYF.

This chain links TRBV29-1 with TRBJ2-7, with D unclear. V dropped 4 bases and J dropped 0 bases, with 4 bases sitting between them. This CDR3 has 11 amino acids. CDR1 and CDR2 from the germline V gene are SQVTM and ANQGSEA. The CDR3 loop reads CSVGNSYEQYF. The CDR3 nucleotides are TGCAGCGTTGGGAACTCCTACGAGCAGTACTTC.

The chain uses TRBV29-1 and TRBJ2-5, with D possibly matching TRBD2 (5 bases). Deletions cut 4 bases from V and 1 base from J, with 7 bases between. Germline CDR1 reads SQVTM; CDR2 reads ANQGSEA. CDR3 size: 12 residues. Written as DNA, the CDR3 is TGCAGCGTTGGGGCGGGCCAAGAGACCCAGTACTTC. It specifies CSVGAGQETQYF. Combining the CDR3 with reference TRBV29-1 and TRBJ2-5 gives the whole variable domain SAVISQKPSRDICQRGTSLTIQCQVDSQVTMMFWYRQQPGQSLTLIATANQGSEATYESGFVIDKFPISRPNLTFSTLTVSNMSPEDSSIYLCSVGAGQETQYFGPGTRLLVL.

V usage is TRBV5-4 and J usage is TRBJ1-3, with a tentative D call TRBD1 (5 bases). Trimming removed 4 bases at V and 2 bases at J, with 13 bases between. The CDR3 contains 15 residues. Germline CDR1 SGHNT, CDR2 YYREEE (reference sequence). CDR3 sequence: CASSGPLGAGNTIYF. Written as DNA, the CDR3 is TGTGCCAGCAGCGGGCCGTTGGGGGCTGGAAACACCATATATTTT.

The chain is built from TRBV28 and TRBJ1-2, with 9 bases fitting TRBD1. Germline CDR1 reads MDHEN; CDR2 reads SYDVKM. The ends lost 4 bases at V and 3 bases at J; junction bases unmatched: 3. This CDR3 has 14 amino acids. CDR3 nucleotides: TGTGCCAGCAGTTACAGGGGGCGCGACTATGGCTACACCTTC. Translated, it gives CASSYRGRDYGYTF.

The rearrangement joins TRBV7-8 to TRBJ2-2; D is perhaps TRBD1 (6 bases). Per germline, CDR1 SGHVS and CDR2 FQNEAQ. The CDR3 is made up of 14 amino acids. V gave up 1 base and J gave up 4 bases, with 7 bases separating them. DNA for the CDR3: TGTGCCAGCAGCTTAGACAGGGTCACCGGGGAGCTGTTTTTT. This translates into CASSLDRVTGELFF.